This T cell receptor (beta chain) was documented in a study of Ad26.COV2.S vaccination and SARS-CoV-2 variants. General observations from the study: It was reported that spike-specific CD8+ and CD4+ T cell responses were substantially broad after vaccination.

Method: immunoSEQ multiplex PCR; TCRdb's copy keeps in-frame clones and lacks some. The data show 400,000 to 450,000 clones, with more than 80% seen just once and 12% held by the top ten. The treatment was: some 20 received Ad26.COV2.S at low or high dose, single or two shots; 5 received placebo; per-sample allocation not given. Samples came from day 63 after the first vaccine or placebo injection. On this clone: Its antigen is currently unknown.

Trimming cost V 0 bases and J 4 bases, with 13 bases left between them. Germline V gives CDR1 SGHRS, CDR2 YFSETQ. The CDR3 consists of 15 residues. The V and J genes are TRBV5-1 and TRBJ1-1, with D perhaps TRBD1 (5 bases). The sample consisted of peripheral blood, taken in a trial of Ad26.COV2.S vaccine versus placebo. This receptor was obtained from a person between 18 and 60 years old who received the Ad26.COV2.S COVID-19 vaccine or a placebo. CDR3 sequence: CASSLGDTGVTEAFF. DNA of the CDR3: TGCGCCAGCAGCTTGGGAGATACGGGGGTCACTGAAGCTTTCTTT.